This T cell receptor beta chain was captured in a study of blood T cell repertoires in COVID-19. This table comes from immunoSEQ multiplex PCR, and its TCRdb copy is limited to in-frame clones, with some not included. This table holds fewer than 300,000 clones, roughly 90% found once. This clone has only one observation. Trimming pared 6 bases from V and 0 bases from J, leaving 15 bases between. This CDR3 has 16 amino acids. Germline CDR1 SGHRS, CDR2 YFSETQ. Assignments of participants to cohorts depended upon their own reported clinical history. The receptor was isolated from a man aged 40-49 years who had recovered from COVID-19. The V call is TRBV5-1, the J call TRBJ1-4; D gene ambiguous. Material for sequencing was PBMCs or T cells enriched from blood (not recorded which). The CDR3 bases are TGCGCCAGCACAATGGGAGACCTTCCAACTAATGAAAAACTGTTTTTT. This translates into CASTMGDLPTNEKLFF.